The 11 T cell receptor beta chains below all came from one sample that was sequenced in a study of OX40 agonist ivuxolimab in advanced cancers. Repertoires were generated with immunoSEQ multiplex PCR, while TCRdb's copy carries only in-frame clones and drops some. This sample has about 93,000 clones; roughly 89% occur once, and the top ten carry about 0.3%. This specimen was CD4+ or CD8+ T cells sorted from blood, taken in a trial of the OX40 agonist ivuxolimab. All receptors come from an adult with an advanced solid tumor such as melanoma, head and neck, liver or kidney cancer.

This clone showed up just once. The CDR3 sequence is CASSLGTGGNTIYF. In DNA, the CDR3 is TGTGCCAGCAGCTTAGGGACCGGCGGAAACACCATATATTTT. This chain connects TRBV7-8 to TRBJ1-3, with unresolved D. Germline assignment: CDR1 SGHVS and CDR2 FQNEAQ. This CDR3 has 14 amino acids. V was clipped by 1 base and J by 4 bases, with 8 bases between them.

Turning to this clone: Its ends do not fully match the called genes, so a read error is possible. This chain joins TRBV5-5 and TRBJ2-7; no firm D call. Germline V gene sequence: CDR1 SGHKS, CDR2 YYEKEE (reference sequence). The CDR3 has 14 amino acids. The CDR3 coding sequence is TGCGCCAGCAGCCAAGGATATCTCTCCTACGAGCAGTACTTC. Amino acids: CASSQGYLSYEQYF.

In DNA, the CDR3 is TGTGCCAGCAGCTCCGGGACAACGGCCCGGACCCAGTACTTC. It yields the protein CASSSGTTARTQYF. This chain links TRBV7-9 with TRBJ2-5; maybe TRBD1 (6 bases). The CDR3 is 14 residues long. From germline, CDR1 is SEHNR and CDR2 FQNEAQ (reference sequence). Trimming cost V 4 bases and J 7 bases, with 16 bases left between them.

The V gene is TRBV6-1, the J gene TRBJ2-2; D possibly corresponds to TRBD2 (6 bases). CDR3 length: 14 residues. Germline V gene lookup returns CDR1 MNHNS and CDR2 SASEGT. Trimming left V 4 bases short and J 7 bases short, with 13 bases between. The CDR3 spells CASSGGREDGELFF. DNA of the CDR3: TGTGCCAGCAGTGGGGGCAGGGAGGACGGGGAGCTGTTTTTT.

The CDR3 is CASSPGQSSYNEQFF. The CDR3 DNA reads as TGTGCCAGCAGCCCGGGACAGTCCTCCTACAATGAGCAGTTCTTC. The chain employs TRBV5-4 and TRBJ2-1, with 7 bases matching TRBD1. The V gene's germline CDR1 is SGHNT and CDR2 YYREEE (reference sequence). J was trimmed by 0 bases and V by 4 bases; bases with no gene match: 4. The CDR3 sequence is 15 residues long.

The V gene is TRBV5-4, the J gene TRBJ2-1; 12 bases agree with TRBD2. The CDR3 is made up of 15 amino acids. V lost 3 bases to trimming and J lost 9 bases; unmatched junction nucleotides: 7. CDR1 is SGHNT, CDR2 YYREEE, per germline (reference sequence). The CDR3 loop is CASSSPSGRAAEQFF. The CDR3 DNA follows: TGTGCCAGCAGCTCACCTAGCGGGAGGGCCGCTGAGCAGTTCTTC.

This chain joins TRBV7-3 and TRBJ1-4; D possibly corresponds to TRBD1 (6 bases). V lost 5 bases and J lost 8, with 18 bases in between. There are 15 residues in the CDR3. Germline-derived CDR1 and CDR2 are SGHTA and FQGTGA. CDR3 in amino acids: CASSTGPTGGEKLFF. The CDR3 nucleotides are TGTGCCAGCAGCACCGGCCCGACAGGTGGGGAAAAACTGTTTTTT.

This clone was counted a single time. This chain uses TRBV28 with TRBJ2-7, with D perhaps TRBD1 (6 bases). Germline values: CDR1 MDHEN, CDR2 SYDVKM. Trimming took 4 bases from V and 8 from J, leaving 9 bases between them. The CDR3 runs 11 residues. CDR3 protein: CASSSGVKQYF. The CDR3 bases are TGTGCCAGCAGTTCAGGGGTGAAGCAGTACTTC.

The count of this clone is one. The rearrangement joins TRBV14 to TRBJ1-4, with D possibly being TRBD1 (5 bases). The CDR3 sequence is 15 residues long. Trimming left V 0 bases short and J 12 bases short, with 17 bases between. CDR1 is SGHDN, CDR2 FVKESK, per germline. CDR3 DNA sequence: TGTGCCAGCAGCCAAGAGGGTTTCTGGGGCGTTGAACTGTTTTTT. Translated: CASSQEGFWGVELFF.

In its sample, this clone was seen a few times. The V call is TRBV18, the J call TRBJ1-1, with D perhaps matching TRBD1 (5 bases). Germline V CDR1 and CDR2: KGHSH, LQKENI. Deletions cut 1 base from V and 5 bases from J, with 8 bases between. This CDR3 is 13 amino acids long. CDR3 loop: CASSPQGMTEAFF. As DNA, the CDR3 is TGTGCCAGCTCACCACAGGGGATGACTGAAGCTTTCTTT.

The chain recombines TRBV7-8 with TRBJ2-1; 8 nucleotides align to TRBD2. Germline assignment: CDR1 SGHVS and CDR2 FQNEAQ. The CDR3 consists of 18 residues. Losses at the gene ends were 5 bases for V and 0 bases for J; bases not matched to a gene: 12. The CDR3 spells CASSPLILAESSYNEQFF. The CDR3 nucleotides read TGTGCCAGCAGCCCTCTGATACTAGCGGAGAGCTCCTACAATGAGCAGTTCTTC.